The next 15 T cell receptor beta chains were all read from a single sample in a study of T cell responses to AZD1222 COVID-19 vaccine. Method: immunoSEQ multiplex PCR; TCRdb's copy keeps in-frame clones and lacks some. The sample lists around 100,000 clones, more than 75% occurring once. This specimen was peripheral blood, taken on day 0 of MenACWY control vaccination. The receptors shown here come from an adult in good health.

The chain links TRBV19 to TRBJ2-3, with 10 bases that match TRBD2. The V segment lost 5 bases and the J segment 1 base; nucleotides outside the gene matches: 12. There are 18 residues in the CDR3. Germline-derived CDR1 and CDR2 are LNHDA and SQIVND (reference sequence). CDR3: CASSVDGGLAGGTDTQYF. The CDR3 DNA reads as TGTGCCAGTAGTGTCGACGGGGGGCTAGCGGGAGGCACAGATACGCAGTATTTT.

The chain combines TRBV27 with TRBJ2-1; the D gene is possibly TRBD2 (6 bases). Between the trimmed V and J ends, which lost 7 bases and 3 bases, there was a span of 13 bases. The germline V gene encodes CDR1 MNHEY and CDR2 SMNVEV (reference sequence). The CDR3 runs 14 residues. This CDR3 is CASMYGSNYNEQFF. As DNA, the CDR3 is TGTGCCAGCATGTACGGGAGCAACTACAATGAGCAGTTCTTC.

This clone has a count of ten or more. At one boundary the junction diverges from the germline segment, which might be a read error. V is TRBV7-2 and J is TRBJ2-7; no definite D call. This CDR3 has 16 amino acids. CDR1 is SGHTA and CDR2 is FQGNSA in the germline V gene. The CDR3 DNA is TGTGCCAGCAGCCCCCGCAGTGGCCGGAGCTCCCACGAGCAGTACTTC. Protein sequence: CASSPRSGRSSHEQYF.

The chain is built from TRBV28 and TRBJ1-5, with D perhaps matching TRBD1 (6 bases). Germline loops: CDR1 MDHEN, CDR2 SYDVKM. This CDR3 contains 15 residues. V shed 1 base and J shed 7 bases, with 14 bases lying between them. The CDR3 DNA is TGTGCCAGCAGTTTATTGGGGGCCTTGACACAGCCCCAGCATTTT. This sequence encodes CASSLLGALTQPQHF.

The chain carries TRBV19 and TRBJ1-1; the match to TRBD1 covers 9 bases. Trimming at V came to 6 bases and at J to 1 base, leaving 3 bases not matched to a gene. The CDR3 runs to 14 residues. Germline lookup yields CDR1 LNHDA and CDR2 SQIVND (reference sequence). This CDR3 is CASREQGANTEAFF. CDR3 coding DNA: TGTGCCAGTAGGGAACAGGGGGCGAACACTGAAGCTTTCTTT.

The CDR3 sequence is CASSPGQGLDGYTF. CDR3 nucleotides: TGTGCCAGCAGCCCCGGACAGGGATTGGATGGCTACACCTTC. The chain is built from TRBV5-6 and TRBJ1-2; 8 nucleotides match TRBD1. The ends lost 4 bases at V and 6 bases at J; junction bases unmatched: 8. This CDR3 contains 14 residues. The V gene's germline CDR1 is SGHDT and CDR2 YYEEEE.

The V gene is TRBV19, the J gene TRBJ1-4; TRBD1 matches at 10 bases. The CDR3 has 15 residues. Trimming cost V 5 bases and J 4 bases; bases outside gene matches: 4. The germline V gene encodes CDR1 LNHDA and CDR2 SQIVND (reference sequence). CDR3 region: CASSLGDRGNEKLFF. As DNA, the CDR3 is TGTGCCAGTAGTCTCGGGGACAGGGGTAATGAAAAACTGTTTTTT. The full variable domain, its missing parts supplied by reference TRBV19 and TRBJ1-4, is DGGITQSPKYLFRKEGQNVTLSCEQNLNHDAMYWYRQDPGQGLRLIYYSQIVNDFQKGDIAEGYSVSREKKESFPLTVTSAQKNPTAFYLCASSLGDRGNEKLFFGSGTQLSVL.

The CDR3 nucleotides read TGCGCCAGCAGCCAAGATACCGGGACGAGCACAGATACGCAGTATTTT. The encoded protein is CASSQDTGTSTDTQYF. This chain connects TRBV4-3 to TRBJ2-3; D is perhaps TRBD1 or TRBD2 (5 bases each). The CDR3 sequence is 16 residues long. Germline V gene data show CDR1 as LGHNA and CDR2 as YSLEER. The V and J ends lost 0 bases and 0 bases respectively, with 10 bases between them.

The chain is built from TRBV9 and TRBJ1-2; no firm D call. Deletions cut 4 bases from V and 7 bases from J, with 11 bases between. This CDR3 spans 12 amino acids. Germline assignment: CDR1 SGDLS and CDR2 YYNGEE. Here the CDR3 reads CASSLGAGGYTF. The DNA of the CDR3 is TGTGCCAGCAGCTTAGGAGCCGGTGGCTACACCTTC.

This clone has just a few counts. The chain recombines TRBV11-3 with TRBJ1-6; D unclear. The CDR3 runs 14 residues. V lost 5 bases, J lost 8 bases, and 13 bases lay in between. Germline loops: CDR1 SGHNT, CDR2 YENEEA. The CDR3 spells CASSPGGVDSPLHF. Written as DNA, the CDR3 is TGTGCCAGCAGCCCGGGCGGGGTGGATTCACCCCTCCACTTT.

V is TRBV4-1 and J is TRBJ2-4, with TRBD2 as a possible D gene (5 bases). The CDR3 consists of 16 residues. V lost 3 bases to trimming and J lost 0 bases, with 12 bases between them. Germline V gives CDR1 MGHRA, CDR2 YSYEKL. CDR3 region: CASSHPTSVAKNIQYF. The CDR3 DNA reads TGCGCCAGCAGCCATCCTACTAGTGTAGCCAAAAACATTCAGTACTTC.

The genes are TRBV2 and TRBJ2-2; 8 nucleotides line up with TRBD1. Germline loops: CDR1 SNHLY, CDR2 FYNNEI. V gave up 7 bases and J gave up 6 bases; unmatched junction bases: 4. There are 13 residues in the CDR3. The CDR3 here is CASNTDRAGELFF. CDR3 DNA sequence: TGTGCCAGCAATACGGACAGGGCCGGGGAGCTGTTTTTT.

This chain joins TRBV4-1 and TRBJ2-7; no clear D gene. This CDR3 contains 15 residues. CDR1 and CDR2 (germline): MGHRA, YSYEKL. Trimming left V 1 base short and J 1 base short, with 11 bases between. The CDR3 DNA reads TGCGCCAGCAGCCAAGTCTTAAAAATATCCTACGAGCAGTACTTC. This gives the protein CASSQVLKISYEQYF.

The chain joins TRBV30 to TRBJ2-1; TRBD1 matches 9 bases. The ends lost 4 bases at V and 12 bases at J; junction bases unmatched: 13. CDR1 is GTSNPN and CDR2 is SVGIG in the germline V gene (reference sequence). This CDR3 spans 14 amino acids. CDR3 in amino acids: CAWKPTGGYDRQFF. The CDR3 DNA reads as TGTGCCTGGAAGCCGACAGGGGGTTACGATCGGCAGTTCTTC.

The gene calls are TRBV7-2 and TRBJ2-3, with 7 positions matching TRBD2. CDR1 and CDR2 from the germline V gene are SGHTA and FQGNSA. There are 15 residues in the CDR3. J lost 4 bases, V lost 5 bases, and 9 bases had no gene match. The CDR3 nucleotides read TGTGCCAGCAGCCCAGAGGGACTATCCCCAGATACGCAGTATTTT. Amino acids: CASSPEGLSPDTQYF.